The 25 T cell receptor beta chains below come from one sample, sequenced in a study of Ad26.COV2.S vaccination and SARS-CoV-2 variants. Treatment in this sample: roughly 19 received Ad26.COV2.S at low or high dose, single or two shots; about 5 received placebo; per-sample allocation not given. Samples came from day 63 after the first vaccine or placebo injection. Assay used: immunoSEQ multiplex PCR; TCRdb lists only in-frame clones, some missing. The repertoire holds about 390,000 clones, with approximately 90% as singletons. This specimen consisted of peripheral blood, obtained in a trial of Ad26.COV2.S vaccine versus placebo. The receptors come from a person between 18 and 65 years old who received the Ad26.COV2.S COVID-19 vaccine or a placebo.

J is TRBJ2-7 and V is TRBV27; 13 bases fit TRBD2. This CDR3 is built from 16 residues. The germline V gene has CDR1 MNHEY and CDR2 SMNVEV (reference sequence). V shed 5 bases, J shed 4 bases, and the junction held 8 bases outside the gene matches. The CDR3 here is CASSLGRGLAGYEQYF. In DNA, the CDR3 is TGTGCCAGCAGTCTTGGGAGGGGACTAGCGGGGTACGAGCAGTACTTC.

The CDR3 loop is CASSYLGASYEQYF. As DNA, the CDR3 is TGTGCCAGCAGTTATCTCGGGGCTTCCTACGAGCAGTACTTC. The chain links TRBV27 to TRBJ2-7; D could derive from TRBD1 or TRBD2 (5 bases each). Trimming took off 4 bases at V and 1 base at J, with 11 bases between the two ends. The CDR3 is 14 residues long. Germline lookup yields CDR1 MNHEY and CDR2 SMNVEV (reference sequence).

This rearrangement joins TRBV5-5 to TRBJ2-7; 9 positions match TRBD2. Germline V gene lookup returns CDR1 SGHKS and CDR2 YYEKEE (reference sequence). The V segment lost 0 bases and the J segment 2 bases; nucleotides outside the gene matches: 18. This CDR3 region has 20 residues. This chain's CDR3 is CASSLVGAGGGYQPPYEQYF. The CDR3 DNA reads TGTGCCAGCAGCTTGGTTGGCGCGGGGGGGGGCTATCAGCCCCCCTACGAGCAGTACTTC.

The chain links TRBV5-1 to TRBJ1-1; D may be TRBD1 (5 bases). This CDR3 region has 14 residues. V was clipped by 4 bases and J by 4 bases, with 14 bases between them. Looked up from germline, CDR1 is SGHRS and CDR2 is YFSETQ. CDR3 nucleotides: TGCGCCAGCAGCCCACTGGGGGGGGGCACTGAAGCTTTCTTT. This codes for CASSPLGGGTEAFF.

This clone was recorded only once. This sequence joins TRBV28 and TRBJ1-6, with D perhaps matching TRBD1 (6 bases). The CDR3 has 16 amino acids. V gave up 8 bases and J gave up 5 bases, with 19 bases separating them. Germline V CDR1 and CDR2: MDHEN, SYDVKM. In DNA form, the CDR3 reads TGTGCCAGCGTGGGCCAGACCAGGGGCCATAATTCACCCCTCCACTTT. Its translation is CASVGQTRGHNSPLHF.

On this clone: This sample also contains other DNA sequences that code for the same CDR3. The CDR3 protein is CASSYSSGKLFF. The CDR3, as DNA: TGTGCCAGCAGTTACTCATCCGGGAAACTGTTTTTT. The chain combines TRBV6-2 or TRBV6-3 with TRBJ1-4; D uncertain. CDR1 is MNHEY, CDR2 SVGEGT, per germline. V was cut by 0 bases and J by 11 bases, with 7 bases left in between. This CDR3 is 12 amino acids long.

V gene TRBV19 combines with J gene TRBJ2-1, with D unclear. This CDR3 has 14 amino acids. CDR1 and CDR2 from the germline V gene are LNHDA and SQIVND (reference sequence). V was cut by 6 bases and J by 1 base, with 10 bases left in between. As DNA, the CDR3 is TGTGCCAGTAGCCACGGGCCTTCCTACAATGAGCAGTTCTTC. It yields the protein CASSHGPSYNEQFF. Full variable domain (outside the CDR3, taken from reference TRBV19 and TRBJ2-1): DGGITQSPKYLFRKEGQNVTLSCEQNLNHDAMYWYRQDPGQGLRLIYYSQIVNDFQKGDIAEGYSVSREKKESFPLTVTSAQKNPTAFYLCASSHGPSYNEQFFGPGTRLTVL.

This chain uses TRBV6-6 with TRBJ2-3; perhaps D is TRBD1 or TRBD2 (5 bases each). The CDR3 covers 15 residues. Germline loops: CDR1 MNHNY, CDR2 SVGAGI (reference sequence). V was pared by 3 bases and J by 4 bases, with 14 bases between. The CDR3 coding sequence is TGTGCCAGCAGTTATGTAGGGTTGGGGGCAGATACGCAGTATTTT. It yields the protein CASSYVGLGADTQYF.

The V and J genes are TRBV7-8 and TRBJ2-3; tentatively, D is TRBD2 (10 bases). CDR3 length equals 18 residues. Germline assignment: CDR1 SGHVS and CDR2 FQNEAQ. V was clipped by 6 bases and J by 4 bases, with 26 bases between them. The CDR3 DNA follows: TGTGCCAGCAGGCGGGGACAGGGAGGGACTAGCGATTCAGATACGCAGTATTTT. Its protein product is CASRRGQGGTSDSDTQYF.

V is TRBV24-1 and J is TRBJ2-1; possibly TRBD2 for D (7 bases). The ends were cut back, 5 bases at V and 6 bases at J, with 13 bases in the middle. The CDR3 is 14 amino acids. CDR1 and CDR2 (germline): KGHDR, SFDVKD. CDR3: CATSGGGGVNEQFF. The CDR3 bases are TGTGCCACCAGTGGGGGGGGCGGAGTCAATGAGCAGTTCTTC.

This clone was found a few times. J is TRBJ1-2 and V is TRBV10-3, with D perhaps TRBD1 (6 bases). Trimming pared 10 bases from V and 1 base from J, leaving 19 bases between. Germline V gene sequence: CDR1 ENHRY, CDR2 SYGVKD. CDR3 size: 15 residues. This CDR3 is CATQRGAGDNYGYTF. The CDR3 DNA sequence: TGTGCCACCCAGAGAGGGGCAGGGGATAACTATGGCTACACCTTC.

V gene TRBV19 combines with J gene TRBJ1-4; no clear D. The CDR3 totals 15 residues. Germline V gives CDR1 LNHDA, CDR2 SQIVND (reference sequence). Trimming stripped 5 bases from V and 5 bases from J, with 15 bases between. This chain's CDR3 is CASSSSSGWNEKLFF. The CDR3 bases are TGTGCCAGTAGTTCCTCCTCGGGGTGGAATGAAAAACTGTTTTTT.

The V call is TRBV28, the J call TRBJ2-3; D might be TRBD1 or TRBD2, each matching 5 bases. Germline V gene data show CDR1 as MDHEN and CDR2 as SYDVKM. Trimming left V 6 bases short and J 2 bases short, with 15 bases between. The CDR3 has 15 residues. The DNA of the CDR3 is TGTGCCAGCAGCGACCGGGGCCAAGACACAGATACGCAGTATTTT. Its translation: CASSDRGQDTDTQYF.

The rearrangement links TRBV11-1 to TRBJ1-1; D is unresolved. The germline V and J ends were trimmed by 5 bases and 4 bases, with 14 bases remaining between them. The CDR3 length is 14 residues. From germline, CDR1 is SGHAT and CDR2 FQDESV (reference sequence). DNA of the CDR3: TGTGCCAGCAGCCCGCTCGGGGAAGGCACTGAAGCTTTCTTT. Residues: CASSPLGEGTEAFF.

The chain employs TRBV5-5 and TRBJ2-5; D unclear. Trimming took off 6 bases at V and 1 base at J, with 13 bases between the two ends. There are 14 residues in the CDR3. Germline CDR1 SGHKS, CDR2 YYEKEE (reference sequence). DNA for the CDR3: TGTGCCAGCACCGATAGCTTGTCCCAAGAGACCCAGTACTTC. Its translation: CASTDSLSQETQYF. The full variable domain, in which reference TRBV5-5 and TRBJ2-5 provide the parts outside the CDR3, is DAGVTQSPTHLIKTRGQQVTLRCSPISGHKSVSWYQQVLGQGPQFIFQYYEKEERGRGNFPDRFSARQFPNYSSELNVNALLLGDSALYLCASTDSLSQETQYFGPGTRLLVL.

The V gene is TRBV19, the J gene TRBJ1-1, with 9 bases that match TRBD1. The ends lost 11 bases at V and 0 bases at J; junction bases unmatched: 10. Germline V gene lookup returns CDR1 LNHDA and CDR2 SQIVND (reference sequence). The CDR3 consists of 15 residues. The CDR3 sequence is CAANTGGRMNTEAFF. As DNA, the CDR3 is TGTGCCGCAAACACAGGGGGCAGAATGAACACTGAAGCTTTCTTT.

This clone was recorded once. This chain joins TRBV18 and TRBJ1-5, with TRBD1 as a possible D gene (5 bases). There are 16 residues in the CDR3. CDR1 is KGHSH and CDR2 is LQKENI in the germline V gene. Trimming pared 3 bases from V and 0 bases from J, leaving 12 bases between. In DNA, the CDR3 is TGTGCCAGCTCACCTGGGGCAGATTATAGCAATCAGCCCCAGCATTTT. It encodes CASSPGADYSNQPQHF.

The chain employs TRBV2 and TRBJ2-7, with 7 bases that match TRBD2. With V trimmed by 5 bases and J by 6 bases, 19 bases remained unmatched. CDR3 length: 17 residues. Germline values: CDR1 SNHLY, CDR2 FYNNEI. The CDR3 is CASSQGTTSLQQVEQYF. The CDR3 bases are TGTGCCAGCAGTCAAGGGACTACAAGCCTCCAGCAGGTCGAGCAGTACTTC.

CDR3 loop: CASSNNRVSSYNEQFF. The CDR3 DNA follows: TGTGCCAGCAGCAACAACAGGGTCAGCTCCTACAATGAGCAGTTCTTC. The V call is TRBV6-2 or TRBV6-3, the J call TRBJ2-1; a possible D gene is TRBD1 (6 bases). The germline V gene encodes CDR1 MNHEY and CDR2 SVGEGT. Trimming shortened V by 6 bases and J by 0 bases, and 15 bases separated the two germline ends. The CDR3 totals 16 residues.

The chain links TRBV7-9 to TRBJ2-1, with D perhaps matching TRBD2 (5 bases). Trimming took off 6 bases at V and 7 bases at J, with 13 bases between the two ends. CDR3 length: 13 residues. In germline, CDR1 is SEHNR, CDR2 FQNEAQ (reference sequence). In DNA, the CDR3 is TGTGCCAGCAGATTATATGAGGGTAATGAGCAGTTCTTC. It translates to CASRLYEGNEQFF. The full variable domain, with the rest looked up from reference TRBV7-9 and TRBJ2-1, is DTGVSQNPRHKITKRGQNVTFRCDPISEHNRLYWYRQTLGQGPEFLTYFQNEAQLEKSRLLSDRFSAERPKGSFSTLEIQRTEQGDSAMYLCASRLYEGNEQFFGPGTRLTVL.

The chain links TRBV12-3 or TRBV12-4 to TRBJ1-2; D might be TRBD1 (6 bases). Trimming removed 8 bases from V and 6 bases from J, with 13 bases in between. This CDR3 is 12 amino acids long. The CDR3 is CASGGDIDGYTF. DNA of the CDR3: TGTGCCAGCGGAGGGGACATTGATGGCTACACCTTC.

The rearrangement uses TRBV27 and TRBJ2-2; a possible D gene is TRBD2 (5 bases). Germline CDR1 and CDR2: MNHEY and SMNVEV (reference sequence). V dropped 7 bases and J dropped 1 base, with 10 bases sitting between them. The CDR3 runs to 14 residues. The CDR3 loop reads CASMRLRNTGELFF. The CDR3 DNA sequence: TGTGCCAGCATGAGACTAAGGAACACCGGGGAGCTGTTTTTT.

This rearrangement joins TRBV5-4 to TRBJ2-1, with TRBD2 matching over 7 bases. Germline lookup yields CDR1 SGHNT and CDR2 YYREEE (reference sequence). This CDR3 is built from 15 residues. Germline trimming cut 1 base from V and 4 bases from J; bases unmatched to any gene: 5. The CDR3: CASSLRGGGYNEQFF. In DNA, the CDR3 is TGTGCCAGCAGCTTGCGCGGGGGAGGTTACAATGAGCAGTTCTTC.

The rearrangement joins TRBV10-3 to TRBJ2-7; 10 bases line up with TRBD2. Germline assignment: CDR1 ENHRY and CDR2 SYGVKD. CDR3 length equals 12 residues. V shed 10 bases, J shed 5 bases, and the junction held 5 bases outside the gene matches. The chain's CDR3 is CASSGGVDEQYF. CDR3 coding DNA: TGTGCCAGCAGCGGGGGGGTGGACGAGCAGTACTTC.

The gene calls are TRBV18 and TRBJ1-2, with 9 bases aligning to TRBD1. CDR3 size: 16 residues. V dropped 4 bases and J dropped 2; count of bases not matched to a gene: 8. The germline V gene encodes CDR1 KGHSH and CDR2 LQKENI. The CDR3 DNA is TGTGCCAGCTCACTCCCTCGACAGGGGGGGAACTATGGCTACACCTTC. This gives the protein CASSLPRQGGNYGYTF.